This T cell receptor (beta chain) was recorded in a study of blood T cell repertoires in COVID-19. Study-level information: Specimens from acute and convalescent COVID-19 originated in the United States, Italy and Spain. Sources were T cells, B-cell-depleted T cells, or PBMCs; the material itself was cDNA or gDNA.

A few counts support this clone. The CDR3 has 13 residues. Germline assignment: CDR1 LNHDA and CDR2 SQIVND (reference sequence). V shed 7 bases, J shed 3 bases, and the junction held 2 bases outside the gene matches. In the authors' methods: How many nucleated cells were present was estimated from reference gene primer amplification. Profiled with immunoSEQ multiplex PCR; TCRdb holds only in-frame clones, not every one. The D gene and trimming were derived from the DNA, and the V and J assignments and clone size from that table. The table has roughly 250,000 clones, around 85% seen once. The clonotype originates from a woman aged 60-70 years with active or convalescent COVID-19. The chain has TRBV19 and TRBJ1-5; 8 bases map to TRBD1. Sample: peripheral blood. The CDR3 coding sequence is TGTGCCAGTAACCAGGGGGCCAATCAGCCCCAGCATTTT. Its protein is CASNQGANQPQHF.